Listed below are T cell receptor beta chains from one sample, sequenced in a study of blood T cell repertoires in COVID-19. The table came from immunoSEQ multiplex PCR; TCRdb's copy has only in-frame clones and leaves some out. Of about 190,000 clones listed, about 88% are singletons. Sequences were obtained from PBMCs or T cells enriched from blood (not recorded which). The receptors here all came from a woman younger than 45 who had recovered from COVID-19. CDR3s include the opening cysteine and the closing phenylalanine or tryptophan. Each record gives: D gene, V gene, J gene, clone size, CDR3 protein, CDR3 DNA. A D gene is named only where the DNA matches it firmly. Clone size is not always given. Where it is, it says once, few, many or a class for expanded clones.

d_gene: .; v_gene: TRBV28; j_gene: TRBJ1-2; abundance: .; CDR3aa: CASSITQGYGYTF; CDR3nt: TGTGCCAGCAGTATTACACAGGGCTATGGCTACACCTTC
d_gene: .; v_gene: TRBV30; j_gene: TRBJ1-5; abundance: few; CDR3aa: CAWSEGRDNQPQHF; CDR3nt: TGTGCCTGGAGTGAAGGACGGGACAATCAGCCCCAGCATTTT
d_gene: .; v_gene: TRBV11-1; j_gene: TRBJ2-2; abundance: .; CDR3aa: CASSLAGEVTGELFF; CDR3nt: TGTGCCAGCAGCTTAGCGGGAGAGGTCACCGGGGAGCTGTTTTTT
d_gene: TRBD1; v_gene: TRBV7-9; j_gene: TRBJ1-6; abundance: many; CDR3aa: CASSTDRRSYNSPLHF; CDR3nt: TGTGCCAGCAGCACGGACAGGAGGTCCTATAATTCACCCCTCCACTTT
d_gene: .; v_gene: TRBV19; j_gene: TRBJ1-5; abundance: .; CDR3aa: CASSSRVQKRTQHF; CDR3nt: TGTGCCAGTAGCTCCCGGGTACAAAAACGGACCCAGCATTTT
d_gene: .; v_gene: TRBV21-1; j_gene: TRBJ1-1; abundance: many; CDR3aa: CASSKSEGRVSEAFF; CDR3nt: TGTGCCAGCAGCAAATCGGAGGGCAGAGTAAGTGAAGCTTTCTTT
d_gene: TRBD1; v_gene: TRBV3-1/TRBV3-2; j_gene: TRBJ1-1; abundance: .; CDR3aa: CASSQIRTGSTEAFF; CDR3nt: TGTGCCAGCAGCCAAATAAGGACAGGGAGCACTGAAGCTTTCTTT
d_gene: .; v_gene: TRBV19; j_gene: TRBJ2-7; abundance: .; CDR3aa: CASSFQGLSYEQYF; CDR3nt: TGTGCCAGTAGTTTTCAGGGGTTATCGTACGAGCAGTACTTC
d_gene: .; v_gene: TRBV10-3; j_gene: TRBJ2-7; abundance: .; CDR3aa: CAINRDTTYEQYF; CDR3nt: TGTGCCATCAACCGGGACACCACCTACGAGCAGTACTTC
d_gene: TRBD1; v_gene: TRBV18; j_gene: TRBJ1-1; abundance: .; CDR3aa: CASFRDRGRTEAFF; CDR3nt: TGTGCCAGCTTCCGGGACAGGGGGCGCACTGAAGCTTTCTTT
d_gene: TRBD2; v_gene: TRBV11-2; j_gene: TRBJ2-5; abundance: .; CDR3aa: CASSFSGGFQETQYF; CDR3nt: TGTGCCAGCAGCTTTAGCGGGGGCTTCCAAGAGACCCAGTACTTC
d_gene: .; v_gene: TRBV29-1; j_gene: TRBJ2-5; abundance: few; CDR3aa: CSVNIGARQETQYF; CDR3nt: TGCAGCGTTAATATTGGGGCCAGACAAGAGACCCAGTACTTC
d_gene: .; v_gene: TRBV24-1; j_gene: TRBJ2-2; abundance: .; CDR3aa: CATSEYDNRNTGELFF; CDR3nt: TGTGCCACCAGTGAATACGACAACCGGAACACCGGGGAGCTGTTTTTT
d_gene: .; v_gene: TRBV10-3; j_gene: TRBJ1-1; abundance: .; CDR3aa: CAISWTATVNTEAFF; CDR3nt: TGTGCCATCAGTTGGACAGCCACTGTGAACACTGAAGCTTTCTTT
d_gene: TRBD1; v_gene: TRBV28; j_gene: TRBJ1-2; abundance: .; CDR3aa: CASILTGTGWFSGYGYTF; CDR3nt: TGTGCCAGCATCCTGACCGGGACAGGGTGGTTCTCGGGCTATGGCTACACCTTC
d_gene: .; v_gene: TRBV1; j_gene: TRBJ2-7; abundance: .; CDR3aa: CTSSRTGGYEQYF; CDR3nt: TGCACCAGCAGCCGGACAGGGGGCTACGAGCAGTACTTC
d_gene: .; v_gene: TRBV5-5; j_gene: TRBJ2-3; abundance: .; CDR3aa: CASDWEAWRDTQYF; CDR3nt: TGTGCCAGCGATTGGGAGGCATGGAGAGATACGCAGTATTTT
d_gene: TRBD1; v_gene: TRBV6-6; j_gene: TRBJ2-3; abundance: .; CDR3aa: CASTREGQGPDTQYF; CDR3nt: TGTGCCAGCACCCGCGAAGGACAGGGACCAGATACGCAGTATTTT
d_gene: TRBD1; v_gene: TRBV11-3; j_gene: TRBJ2-3; abundance: once; CDR3aa: CASSHTGGASPDTQYF; CDR3nt: TGTGCCAGCAGTCATACAGGGGGCGCTTCCCCAGATACGCAGTATTTT